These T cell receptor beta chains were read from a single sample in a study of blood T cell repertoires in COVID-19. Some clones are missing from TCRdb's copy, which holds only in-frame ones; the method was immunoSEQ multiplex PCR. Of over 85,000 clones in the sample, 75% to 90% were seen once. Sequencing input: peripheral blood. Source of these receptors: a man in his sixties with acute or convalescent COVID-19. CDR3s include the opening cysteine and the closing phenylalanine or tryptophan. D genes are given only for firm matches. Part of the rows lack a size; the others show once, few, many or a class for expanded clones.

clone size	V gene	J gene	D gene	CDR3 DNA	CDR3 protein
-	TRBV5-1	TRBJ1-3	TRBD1	TGCGCCAGCAGCTTTAGGGGGCTAGATGGAAACACCATATATTTT	CASSFRGLDGNTIYF
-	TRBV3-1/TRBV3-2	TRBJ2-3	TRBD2	TGTGCCAGCAGCCGCTCTAGCGGCCTCGCCACAGATACGCAGTATTTT	CASSRSSGLATDTQYF
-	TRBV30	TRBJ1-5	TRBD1	TGTGCCTGGGGGACAGTTAGCAATCAGCCCCAGCATTTT	CAWGTVSNQPQHF
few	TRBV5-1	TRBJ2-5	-	TGCGCCAGCAGGTCTACAGGTGGGGTAGAGACCCAGTACTTC	CASRSTGGVETQYF
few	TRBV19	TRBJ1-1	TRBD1	TGTGCCACTGCCAGACAGGGAGGCACTGAAGCTTTCTTT	CATARQGGTEAFF
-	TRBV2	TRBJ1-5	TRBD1	TGTGCCAGCAGTGAACGGCAGGGGGCGAAGGCCCAGCATTTT	CASSERQGAKAQHF
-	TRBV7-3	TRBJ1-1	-	TGTGCCAGCAGCGAAGAGCCTATTCCGAGGGCTGAAGCTTTCTTT	CASSEEPIPRAEAFF
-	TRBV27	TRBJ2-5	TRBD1	TGTGCCAGCAGTCTAGGACAGGGTTTTGGAGAGACCCAGTACTTC	CASSLGQGFGETQYF
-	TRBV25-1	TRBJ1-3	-	TGTGCCAGCAGTGGAGTTCGGGCTGGAAACACCATATATTTT	CASSGVRAGNTIYF
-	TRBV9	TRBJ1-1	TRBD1	TGTGCCAGCAGCGTAATACAGGGGTCGTCTGAAGCTTTCTTT	CASSVIQGSSEAFF
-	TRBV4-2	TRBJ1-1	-	TGTGCCAGCAGCCAGGGGATACAGGGCCAGAACACTGAAGCTTTCTTT	CASSQGIQGQNTEAFF
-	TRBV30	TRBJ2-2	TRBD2	TGTGCCTACCGGACTAGCGGGAGGGTTAACACCGGGGAGCTGTTTTTT	CAYRTSGRVNTGELFF
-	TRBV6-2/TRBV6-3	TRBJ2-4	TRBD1	TGTGCCAGCAGTTACTGGTCAGGGGGCAAAAACATTCAGTACTTC	CASSYWSGGKNIQYF
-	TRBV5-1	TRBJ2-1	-	TGCGCCAGCAGCTTACCTAGCGAAAGTAATGAGCAGTTCTTC	CASSLPSESNEQFF
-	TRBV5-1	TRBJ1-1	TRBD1	TGCGCCAGCAGCTTGGCGGGACAGACAAACACTGAAGCTTTCTTT	CASSLAGQTNTEAFF
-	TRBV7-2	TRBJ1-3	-	TGTGCCAGCAGCCCTCAGCGGCTCGGAGACACCATATATTTT	CASSPQRLGDTIYF
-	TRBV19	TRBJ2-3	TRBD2	TGTGCCAGTAGTAGGACTAGCGGAGCACTCACAGATACGCAGTATTTT	CASSRTSGALTDTQYF
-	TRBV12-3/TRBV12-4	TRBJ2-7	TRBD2	TGTGCCAGCAAACGGCTAGCGGACTACGAGCAGTACTTC	CASKRLADYEQYF
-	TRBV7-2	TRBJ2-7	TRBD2	TGTGCCAGCAGCTTAGGGCTAGCGGGACATGAGCAGTACTTC	CASSLGLAGHEQYF
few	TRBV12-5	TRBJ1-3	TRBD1	TGTGCTAGTGGGGGACAGGGGTCTAACACCATATATTTT	CASGGQGSNTIYF
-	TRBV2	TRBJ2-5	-	TGTGCCAGCGGGGACTTCCTCCAAGAGACCCAGTACTTC	CASGDFLQETQYF
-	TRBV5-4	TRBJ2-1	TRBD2	TGTGCCAGCAGCTTGGGTCGACTAGCGGGGGGGCCGAGGAATGAGCAGTTCTTC	CASSLGRLAGGPRNEQFF
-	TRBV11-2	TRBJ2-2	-	TGTGCCAGCAGCCGCGGAGCGCCTGCGAACACCGGGGAGCTGTTTTTT	CASSRGAPANTGELFF
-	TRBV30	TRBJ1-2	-	TGTGCCTGGAGGGTCGGCTATGGCTACACCTTC	CAWRVGYGYTF
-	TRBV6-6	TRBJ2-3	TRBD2	TGTGCCAGCAGTCCCCGCGGGTGGGGGGGTCAGACAGATACGCAGTATTTT	CASSPRGWGGQTDTQYF
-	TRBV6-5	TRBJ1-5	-	TGTGCCAGCAGGTCTCGGGGTGTGGGCCAGCCCCAGCATTTT	CASRSRGVGQPQHF
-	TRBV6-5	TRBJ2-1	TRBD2	TGTGCCAGCAGTTACTCCGGGACTAGGGGGAACCAGTTCTTC	CASSYSGTRGNQFF
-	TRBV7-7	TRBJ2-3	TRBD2	TGTGCCAGCAGCTTAGGGCTAGCGGGCACAGATACGCAGTATTTT	CASSLGLAGTDTQYF
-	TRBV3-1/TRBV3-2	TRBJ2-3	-	TGTGCCAGCAGCCAAGGAGGGCTATTGTCAGATACGCAGTATTTT	CASSQGGLLSDTQYF
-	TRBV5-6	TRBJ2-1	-	TGTGCCAGCAGCCCCCAGGGGGCGGGAGGGAGGAATGAGCAGTTCTTC	CASSPQGAGGRNEQFF
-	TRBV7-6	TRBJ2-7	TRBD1	TGTGCCAGCAGCGGGGGACAGGGTTTCGACGAGCAGTACTTC	CASSGGQGFDEQYF
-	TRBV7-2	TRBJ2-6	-	TGTGCCAGCAGCTTCAGCTCTGGGGCCAACGTCCTGACTTTC	CASSFSSGANVLTF
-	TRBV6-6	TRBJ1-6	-	TGTGCCAGCAGCTCGCCCGGACAGCGTGAAAATTCACCCCTCCACTTT	CASSSPGQRENSPLHF
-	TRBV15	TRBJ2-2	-	TGTGCCACCAGCAGAGTAATCGGCAGGGGCACCGGGGAGCTGTTTTTT	CATSRVIGRGTGELFF
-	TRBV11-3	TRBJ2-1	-	TGTGCCAGCAGCCGAGACAGACACAATGAGCAGTTCTTC	CASSRDRHNEQFF
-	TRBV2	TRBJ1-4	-	TGTGCCAGCAGTGATTCCAGGGGTGGCGAAAAACTGTTTTTT	CASSDSRGGEKLFF
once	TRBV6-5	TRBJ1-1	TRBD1	TGTGCCAGCAGCAAGGGACAGATGCACACTGAAGCTTTCTTT	CASSKGQMHTEAFF
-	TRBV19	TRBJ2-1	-	TGTGCCAGTATGAGGGTTAGCGGCGGCTCCTACAATGAGCAGTTCTTC	CASMRVSGGSYNEQFF
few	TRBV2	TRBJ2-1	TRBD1	TGTGCCAGCAGTGAAGAGGGCAGGGGGCAAAGTGAGCAGTTCTTC	CASSEEGRGQSEQFF
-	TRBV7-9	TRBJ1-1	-	TGTGCCAGCAGCTTAAGCATGAACCCCACAGGGACTGAAGCTTTCTTT	CASSLSMNPTGTEAFF
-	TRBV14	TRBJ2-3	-	TGTGCCACCCCGTTTGGGCGGGTTCGTAGCACAGATACGCAGTATTTT	CATPFGRVRSTDTQYF
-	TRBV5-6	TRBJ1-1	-	TGTGCCAGCAGCTTGGATTTTGGCGAAGCTTTCTTT	CASSLDFGEAFF
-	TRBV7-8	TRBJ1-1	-	TGTGCCAGCAGCTTAATATCGGAGGCTGAAGCTTTCTTT	CASSLISEAEAFF
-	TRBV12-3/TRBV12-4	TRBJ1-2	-	TGTGCCAGCAGCACGACAGTGAATTATGGCTACACCTTC	CASSTTVNYGYTF
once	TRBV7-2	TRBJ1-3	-	TGTGCCAGCAGCACAGCAGGGAACTCTGGAAACACCATATATTTT	CASSTAGNSGNTIYF
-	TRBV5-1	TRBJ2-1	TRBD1	TGCGCCAGCAGCTTAGGGACAGCCAACAATGAGCAGTTCTTC	CASSLGTANNEQFF
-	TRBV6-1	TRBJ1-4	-	TGTGCCAGCAGTGAAGCGCCCGGGACAATGAGACTGTTTTTT	CASSEAPGTMRLFF
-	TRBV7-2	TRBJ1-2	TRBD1	TGTGCCAGCAGCCGGGACAGGGCAGTAGGCTATGGCTACACCTTC	CASSRDRAVGYGYTF
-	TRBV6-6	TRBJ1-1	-	TGTGCCAGCAGTTACCCCGCAGATAACACTGAAGCTTTCTTT	CASSYPADNTEAFF
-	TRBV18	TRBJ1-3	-	TGTGCCAGCTCAGCCCCCGGGGGGTACGGAAACACCATATATTTT	CASSAPGGYGNTIYF
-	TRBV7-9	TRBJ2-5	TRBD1	TGTGCCAGCAGCCCTTCCGGACAGGGTCGAGAGACCCAGTACTTC	CASSPSGQGRETQYF
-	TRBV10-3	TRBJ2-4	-	TGTGCCATCAGTGAGCCAGGCGGACAGATAATTCAGTACTTC	CAISEPGGQIIQYF
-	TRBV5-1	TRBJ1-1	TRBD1	TGCGCCAGCAGCTCCGGACAGGGGATGTCTGAAGCTTTCTTT	CASSSGQGMSEAFF
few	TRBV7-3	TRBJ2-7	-	TGTGCCAGCAGCTTAACAGGGGTAGACGAGCAGTACTTC	CASSLTGVDEQYF